One and the same sample provided the 17 T cell receptor beta chains below, sequenced in a study of metastatic and nonmetastatic thyroid tumors. With MiXCR, TCRdb reprocessed the PCR reads. The top ten hold around 15% of the sample, which has about 59,000 clones, 25% to 30% seen once. No patient had received any treatment before thyroid surgery. Sequenced sample: blood. The receptors originated from a female donor with papillary thyroid cancer or a benign thyroid nodule (not recorded which). Some clones in this sample may be carry-over from other donors' samples.

This clone showed up many times. The chain recombines TRBV7-2 with TRBJ1-6; D might be TRBD1 (5 bases). Trimming removed 8 bases at V and 4 bases at J, with 12 bases between. Germline V CDR1 and CDR2: SGHTA, FQGNSA. The CDR3 has 14 amino acids. The CDR3 region has the DNA TGTGCCAGCGGTGGGGGTGGGTATAATTCACCCCTCCACTTT. Protein: CASGGGGYNSPLHF.

The chain carries TRBV7-6 and TRBJ1-4; 7 bases agree with TRBD1. CDR3 size: 17 residues. CDR1 SGHVS and CDR2 FNYEAQ come from the germline V gene. V shed 0 bases and J 4 bases; nucleotides not matched to a gene: 8. CDR3 nucleotide sequence: TGTGCCAGCAGCTTAGCGCCCGTCGGGACAGATAATGAAAAACTGTTTTTT. This codes for CASSLAPVGTDNEKLFF.

This clone was observed a handful of times. The V call is TRBV18, the J call TRBJ2-7; 9 nucleotides line up with TRBD1. Trimming removed 6 bases from V and 6 bases from J; junction bases left unmatched: 18. CDR1 KGHSH and CDR2 LQKENI come from the germline V gene. This CDR3 is built from 17 residues. The CDR3 loop reads CASSLYESGTGIGEQYF. In nucleotides, the CDR3 is TGTGCCAGCTCCCTTTACGAATCCGGGACAGGGATAGGCGAGCAGTACTTC.

This rearrangement joins TRBV25-1 to TRBJ2-1, with a possible D match to TRBD1 (5 bases). Germline CDR1 and CDR2: MGHDK and SYGVNS. The CDR3 runs 16 residues. Trimming shortened V by 4 bases and J by 0 bases, and 13 bases separated the two germline ends. The chain's CDR3 is CASSASTGHSYNEQFF. CDR3 nucleotide sequence: TGTGCCAGCAGTGCATCCACAGGACACTCCTACAATGAGCAGTTCTTC.

This clone was detected ten times or more. The chain recombines TRBV7-9 with TRBJ1-2; a weak D match, TRBD1 (5 bases). From germline, CDR1 is SEHNR and CDR2 FQNEAQ (reference sequence). There are 14 residues in the CDR3. Trimming cost V 4 bases and J 4 bases, with 13 bases left between them. The CDR3 sequence is CASSSEWGSYGYTF. DNA of the CDR3: TGTGCCAGCAGCTCCGAATGGGGGTCCTATGGCTACACCTTC.

This clone came up many times. This sequence joins TRBV7-6 and TRBJ1-4, with 11 nucleotides matching TRBD1. There are 15 residues in the CDR3. The germline CDR1 and CDR2 sequences are SGHVS and FNYEAQ. The junction had 2 bases not matched to a gene; V was cut back by 4 bases and J by 4 bases. The CDR3 spells CASSSGTGGNEKLFF. DNA for the CDR3: TGTGCCAGCAGCTCGGGGACAGGGGGTAATGAAAAACTGTTTTTT.

This chain uses TRBV7-2 with TRBJ2-3; D remains ambiguous. V lost 3 bases to trimming and J lost 3 bases, with 1 base between them. The CDR3 is made up of 11 amino acids. Germline assignment: CDR1 SGHTA and CDR2 FQGNSA. This CDR3 is CASSFTDTQYF. Written as DNA, the CDR3 is TGTGCCAGCAGCTTTACAGATACGCAGTATTTT.

V is TRBV11-1 and J is TRBJ2-1; 11 bases agree with TRBD2. This CDR3 region has 15 residues. CDR1 is SGHAT, CDR2 FQDESV, per germline (reference sequence). After removal of 2 bases from V and 9 bases from J, the junction contained 6 bases not matched to a gene. This CDR3 is CASSLSVTSGIEQFF. The CDR3, as DNA: TGTGCCAGCAGCTTATCTGTGACTAGCGGGATTGAGCAGTTCTTC.

This clone appeared a few times. The chain employs TRBV6-1 and TRBJ2-3, with 8 positions matching TRBD2. With 5 bases clipped from V and 6 bases from J, the junction kept 7 bases outside the gene matches. CDR3 length: 14 residues. Germline CDR1 reads MNHNS; CDR2 reads SASEGT. The CDR3 region has the DNA TGTGCCAGCAGTAGCGGGAGTAGGGGGGATACGCAGTATTTT. Its protein product is CASSSGSRGDTQYF.

The genes are TRBV7-2 and TRBJ2-3; D remains unclear. The CDR3 has 12 amino acids. Deletions cut 6 bases from V and 6 bases from J, with 10 bases between. The germline V gene encodes CDR1 SGHTA and CDR2 FQGNSA. The CDR3 coding sequence is TGTGCCAGCAGATTTGACCCCGATACGCAGTATTTT. Encoded protein: CASRFDPDTQYF. Together with reference TRBV7-2 and TRBJ2-3, the CDR3 gives the full variable domain: GAGVSQSPSNKVTEKGKDVELRCDPISGHTALYWYRQSLGQGLEFLIYFQGNSAPDKSGLPSDRFSAERTGGSVSTLTIQRTQQEDSAVYLCASRFDPDTQYFGPGTRLTVL.

The gene calls are TRBV7-8 and TRBJ1-6, with D unresolved. The V end lost 6 bases, the J end lost 7 bases, and 16 bases lay between the germline ends. Germline CDR1 and CDR2: SGHVS and FQNEAQ. The CDR3 sequence is 15 residues long. The CDR3 DNA reads as TGTGCCAGCAGGTCAAAGGACGGAGTAAATTCACCCCTCCACTTT. Translating it yields CASRSKDGVNSPLHF.

This chain joins TRBV20-1 and TRBJ2-7; D possibly corresponds to TRBD1 (5 bases). Trimming took 0 bases from V and 2 from J, leaving 14 bases between them. The CDR3 has 15 residues. From germline, CDR1 is DFQATT and CDR2 SNEGSKA (reference sequence). CDR3 coding DNA: TGCAGTGCTAGAGATATGGAACAGGATCCCTACGAGCAGTACTTC. It is translated as CSARDMEQDPYEQYF.

In its sample, this clone was seen a few times. The V gene is TRBV27, the J gene TRBJ2-3; no reliable D call. The CDR3 extends over 10 amino acids. Trimming left V 6 bases short and J 2 bases short, with 0 bases between. Germline values: CDR1 MNHEY, CDR2 SMNVEV (reference sequence). This CDR3 is CASSTDTQYF. For the CDR3, the DNA is TGTGCCAGCAGCACAGATACGCAGTATTTT.

There are a few counts of this clone. The chain combines TRBV15 with TRBJ2-7; the match to TRBD1 covers 8 bases. J lost 5 bases, V lost 1 base, and 10 bases had no gene match. Germline V CDR1 and CDR2: LNHNV, YYDKDF (reference sequence). There are 16 residues in the CDR3. The CDR3 is CATSRATDRARHEQYF. For the CDR3, the DNA is TGTGCCACCAGCAGAGCTACGGACAGGGCTAGGCACGAGCAGTACTTC.

The chain carries TRBV4-2 and TRBJ2-3; no clear D. Trimming removed 4 bases from V and 0 bases from J, with 14 bases in between. Germline-derived CDR1 and CDR2 are LGHNA and YNFKEQ. This CDR3 region has 16 residues. CDR3 bases: TGTGCCAGCAGCCGTTCAGTTTATGCTAGCACAGATACGCAGTATTTT. This encodes CASSRSVYASTDTQYF.

The sample holds a few counts of this clone. This sequence joins TRBV27 and TRBJ1-1, with D possibly being TRBD1 (6 bases). CDR3 length equals 14 residues. Trimming cost V 5 bases and J 1 base, with 11 bases left between them. Germline V gene sequence: CDR1 MNHEY, CDR2 SMNVEV (reference sequence). The CDR3 loop is CASSHGTPNTEAFF. CDR3 DNA: TGTGCCAGCAGTCACGGGACACCGAACACTGAAGCTTTCTTT.

This clone has only a few counts. The V gene is TRBV6-1, the J gene TRBJ1-3; D gene ambiguous. The CDR3 runs 13 residues. The V gene's germline CDR1 is MNHNS and CDR2 SASEGT. V lost 10 bases, J lost 0 bases, and 10 bases lay in between. CDR3 DNA sequence: TGTGCCATCCAGACAACCTCTGGAAACACCATATATTTT. It translates to CAIQTTSGNTIYF.